The present entry profiles one T cell receptor beta chain with its context. This sample was included in a study of blood T cell repertoires in COVID-19. Study information: There were acute and convalescent COVID-19 samples, and they came from the United States, Italy and Spain. In each case, the material was cDNA or gDNA derived from T cells, B-cell-depleted T cells, or PBMCs.

Some clones are missing from TCRdb's copy, which holds only in-frame ones; the method was immunoSEQ multiplex PCR. Of under 150,000 clones listed, under 85% are singletons. Germline trimming cut 1 base from V and 3 bases from J; bases unmatched to any gene: 7. CDR1 and CDR2 from the germline V gene are SGDLS and YYNGEE. The CDR3 totals 16 residues. V gene TRBV9 combines with J gene TRBJ2-5; TRBD1 matches 9 bases. The receptor was derived from a man aged 45-60 years with active or convalescent COVID-19. Sequencing input: peripheral blood. The CDR3 reads CASSVIPGQGEETQYF. CDR3 coding DNA: TGTGCCAGCAGCGTAATACCGGGACAGGGAGAAGAGACCCAGTACTTC.